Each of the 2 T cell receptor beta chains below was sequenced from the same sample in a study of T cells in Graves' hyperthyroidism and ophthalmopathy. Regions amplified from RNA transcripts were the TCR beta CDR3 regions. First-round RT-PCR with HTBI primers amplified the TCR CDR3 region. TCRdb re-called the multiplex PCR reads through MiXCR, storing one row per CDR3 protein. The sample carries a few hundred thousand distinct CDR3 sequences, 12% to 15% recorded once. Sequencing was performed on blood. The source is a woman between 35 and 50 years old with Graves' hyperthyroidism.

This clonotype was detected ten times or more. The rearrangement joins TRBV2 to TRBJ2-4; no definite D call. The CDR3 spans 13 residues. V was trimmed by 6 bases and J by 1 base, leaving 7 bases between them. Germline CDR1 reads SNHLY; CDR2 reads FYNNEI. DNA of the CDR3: TGTGCCAGCAGAACAGACGCCAAAAACATTCAGTACTTC. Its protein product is CASRTDAKNIQYF.

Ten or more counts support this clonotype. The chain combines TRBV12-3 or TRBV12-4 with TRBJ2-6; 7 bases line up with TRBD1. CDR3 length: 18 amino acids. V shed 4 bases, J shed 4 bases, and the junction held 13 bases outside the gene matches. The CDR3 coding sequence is TGTGCCAGCAGTTCCCAAGATTTCACAGGGGTAGGGGCCAACGTCCTGACTTTC. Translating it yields CASSSQDFTGVGANVLTF.